This T cell receptor beta chain originates from a study of blood T cell repertoires in COVID-19. Across the study: Samples of COVID-19 (acute and convalescent) were obtained from the United States, Italy and Spain. The cDNA or gDNA used as material had been derived from T cells, B-cell-depleted T cells, or PBMCs.

This CDR3 has 14 residues. In germline, CDR1 is SGDLS, CDR2 YYNGEE. V was pared by 1 base and J by 8 bases, with 13 bases between. In the study's own analysis: Estimation of nucleated cell counts relied on the amplification of reference gene primers. Sequencing was performed with immunoSEQ multiplex PCR; in TCRdb, only in-frame clones are kept and a portion is missing. That table gives V, J and clone size, and the DNA gave D and trimming. The table shows some 120,000 clones, with over 75% occurring only once. The rearrangement links TRBV9 to TRBJ1-5, with D perhaps matching TRBD1 (5 bases). The receptor was derived from a man between 60 and 75 years old with acute or convalescent COVID-19. Sequenced material: peripheral blood. The CDR3 region is CASSVSGDPEPQHF. CDR3 DNA sequence: TGTGCCAGCAGCGTAAGCGGGGACCCCGAGCCCCAGCATTTT.